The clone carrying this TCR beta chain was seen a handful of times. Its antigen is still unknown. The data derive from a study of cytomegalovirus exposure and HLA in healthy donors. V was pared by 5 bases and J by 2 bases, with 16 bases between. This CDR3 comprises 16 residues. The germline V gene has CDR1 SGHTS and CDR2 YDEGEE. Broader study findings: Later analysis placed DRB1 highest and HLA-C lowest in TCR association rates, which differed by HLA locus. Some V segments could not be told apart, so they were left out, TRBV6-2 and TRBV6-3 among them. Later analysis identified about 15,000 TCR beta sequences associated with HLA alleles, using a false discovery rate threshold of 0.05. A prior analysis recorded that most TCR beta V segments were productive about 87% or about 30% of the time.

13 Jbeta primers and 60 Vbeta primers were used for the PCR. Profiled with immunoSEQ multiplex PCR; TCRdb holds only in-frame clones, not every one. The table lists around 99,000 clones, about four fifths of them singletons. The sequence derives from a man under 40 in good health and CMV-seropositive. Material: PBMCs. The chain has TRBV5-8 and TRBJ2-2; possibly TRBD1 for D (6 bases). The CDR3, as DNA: TGTGCCAGCAGTTTCCGGGACATCAGAAACACCGGGGAGCTGTTTTTT. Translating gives CASSFRDIRNTGELFF.